The 4 T cell receptor beta chains presented below share a single source sample, sequenced in a study of T cells in Graves' hyperthyroidism and ophthalmopathy. The CDR3 regions of TCR beta were amplified from RNA transcripts. HTBI primers were employed in a first-round RT-PCR of the TCR CDR3. TCRdb ran MiXCR on the multiplex PCR reads and lists one entry per CDR3 protein. The sample has 500,000 to 600,000 distinct CDR3 sequences; roughly a sixth are singletons. The sequenced sample was blood. The receptors stem from a woman under 30 with Graves' hyperthyroidism.

This clonotype was detected many times. The V and J genes are TRBV7-2 and TRBJ2-5; D possibly corresponds to TRBD1 (6 bases). Trimming cost V 4 bases and J 3 bases, with 18 bases left between them. Germline CDR1 is SGHTA and CDR2 is FQGNSA. The CDR3 has 16 residues. As DNA, the CDR3 is TGTGCCAGCAGCTCCTACAGGGCCTTGACCAAAGAGACCCAGTACTTC. Protein: CASSSYRALTKETQYF. The full variable domain, with the rest looked up from reference TRBV7-2 and TRBJ2-5, is GAGVSQSPSNKVTEKGKDVELRCDPISGHTALYWYRQSLGQGLEFLIYFQGNSAPDKSGLPSDRFSAERTGGSVSTLTIQRTQQEDSAVYLCASSSYRALTKETQYFGPGTRLLVL.

Details on this clonotype: A much larger clone is a single base away; this may be a read error. The rearrangement uses TRBV4-3 and TRBJ1-2, with D maybe TRBD1 (6 bases). This CDR3 spans 16 amino acids. CDR1 is LGHNA, CDR2 YSLEER, per germline. The DNA of the CDR3 is TGCGCCAGCAGCCAAGATACGACAGGATCTAACTATGGCTCCACCTTC. Protein: CASSQDTTGSNYGSTF.

This clonotype was counted many times. The V gene is TRBV7-2, the J gene TRBJ2-5; D might be TRBD1 or TRBD2, each matching 7 bases. The CDR3 totals 16 residues. In germline, CDR1 is SGHTA, CDR2 FQGNSA. Trimming removed 4 bases at V and 5 bases at J, with 20 bases between. Here the CDR3 reads CASSSWSGGRGETQYF. DNA of the CDR3: TGTGCCAGCAGCTCCTGGTCGGGGGGCAGGGGGGAGACCCAGTACTTC.

This clonotype came up many times. CDR3 nucleotide sequence: TGTGCCAGCAGCTTAGATGGGTGGGGCTCCTACGAGCAGTACTTC. Encoded protein: CASSLDGWGSYEQYF. This rearrangement joins TRBV7-8 to TRBJ2-7, with unresolved D. V dropped 1 base and J dropped 0 bases, with 10 bases sitting between them. The germline V gene encodes CDR1 SGHVS and CDR2 FQNEAQ. This CDR3 spans 15 amino acids.